This T cell receptor beta chain was documented in a study of cytomegalovirus exposure and HLA in healthy donors. The PCR employed 60 Vbeta primers together with 13 Jbeta primers. The table came from immunoSEQ multiplex PCR; TCRdb's copy has only in-frame clones and leaves some out. The table records 190,000 or so clones, roughly 83% of them present only once. This clone was seen a few times. The CDR3 runs 17 residues. Germline CDR1 is SGHRS and CDR2 is YFSETQ. J lost 5 bases, V lost 2 bases, and 14 bases had no gene match. The sequence came from a male donor in good health and CMV-seropositive. Specimen: PBMCs. The chain recombines TRBV5-1 with TRBJ1-1, with TRBD1 identical over 8 bases. The CDR3 sequence is CASSFATGVNERTEAFF. In DNA, the CDR3 is TGCGCCAGCAGCTTTGCGACAGGGGTGAATGAAAGGACTGAAGCTTTCTTT. The full variable domain, completed using reference TRBV5-1 and TRBJ1-1, is KAGVTQTPRYLIKTRGQQVTLSCSPISGHRSVSWYQQTPGQGLQFLFEYFSETQRNKGNFPGRFSGRQFSNSRSEMNVSTLELGDSALYLCASSFATGVNERTEAFFGQGTRLTVV.